This TCR beta chain was obtained from a study of blood T cell repertoires in COVID-19. Source study methods: Using reference gene primer amplification, nucleated cell counts were estimated. Sequenced by immunoSEQ multiplex PCR; TCRdb stores in-frame clones only, minus some. V, J and clone size reflect that table, while D and trimming were determined from the DNA. The sample yields 70,000 or so clones, around three quarters seen once. CDR3 length: 17 residues. Trimming at V came to 2 bases and at J to 5 bases, leaving 6 bases not matched to a gene. Looked up from germline, CDR1 is MDHEN and CDR2 is SYDVKM.

The sequence came from a woman between 65 and 79 years old with acute or convalescent COVID-19. What was sequenced was peripheral blood. The rearrangement joins TRBV28 to TRBJ2-2; TRBD2 matches at 12 bases. In nucleotides, the CDR3 is TGTGCCAGCAGTTTAAACCTAGCGGGAGGGCTTACCGGGGAGCTGTTTTTT. Residues: CASSLNLAGGLTGELFF.